The clone carrying this T cell receptor (beta chain) was observed at least ten times. The germline V gene has CDR1 SGHAT and CDR2 FQNNGV. Trimming took 4 bases from V and 4 from J, leaving 8 bases between them. There are 14 residues in the CDR3. The data are from a study of T cells in Graves' hyperthyroidism and ophthalmopathy. From RNA transcripts, TCR beta CDR3 regions were amplified. When the TCR CDR3 underwent first-round RT-PCR, the HTBI primer set was used. MiXCR, applied by TCRdb to the multiplex PCR reads, yields one record per CDR3 protein. Of about 510,000 distinct CDR3 sequences detected, less than 15% appear once; the ten largest clones hold approximately 15%.

The sequence derives from a woman aged 40 to 50 with Graves' hyperthyroidism. Sequencing was carried out using blood. The chain recombines TRBV11-2 with TRBJ2-6; possible D gene TRBD2, 6 bases. The CDR3 DNA is TGTGCCAGCAGCTGGGCGGGGGGGGCCAACGTCCTGACTTTC. Translation: CASSWAGGANVLTF.